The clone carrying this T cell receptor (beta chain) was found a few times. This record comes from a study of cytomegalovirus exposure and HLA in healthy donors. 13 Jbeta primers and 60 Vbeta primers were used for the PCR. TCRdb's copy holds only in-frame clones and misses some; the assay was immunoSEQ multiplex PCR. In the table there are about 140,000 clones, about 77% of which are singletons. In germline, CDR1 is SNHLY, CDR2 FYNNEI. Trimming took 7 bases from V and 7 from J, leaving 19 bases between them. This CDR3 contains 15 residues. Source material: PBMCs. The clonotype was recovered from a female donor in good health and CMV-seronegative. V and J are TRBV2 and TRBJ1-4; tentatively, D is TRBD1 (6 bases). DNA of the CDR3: TGTGCCAGCAATGCGGACAGTGCTGTACTTGAAAAACTGTTTTTT. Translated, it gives CASNADSAVLEKLFF.